The 26 T cell receptor beta chains given below trace back to one sample, sequenced in a study of cytomegalovirus exposure and HLA in healthy donors. Generated by immunoSEQ multiplex PCR, the TCRdb table keeps only in-frame clones and is missing some. The sample includes 150,000 to 200,000 clones, 84% of them seen just once. The sample taken for sequencing was PBMCs. These TCRs come from a man aged 18-30 years in good health and CMV-seropositive.

In this sample, this clone turned up a few times. The V gene is TRBV27, the J gene TRBJ1-2; TRBD1 matches 10 bases. The germline CDR1 and CDR2 sequences are MNHEY and SMNVEV (reference sequence). CDR3 length equals 14 residues. J gave up 8 bases and V 7 bases, and 10 bases lay outside the gene matches. CDR3 sequence reads: CASMGDRGGKGYTF. CDR3 bases: TGTGCCAGCATGGGGGACAGGGGAGGGAAAGGCTACACCTTC.

This chain connects TRBV6-1 to TRBJ1-5, with D perhaps matching TRBD1 (6 bases). The CDR3 covers 13 residues. V shed 10 bases and J shed 2 bases, with 12 bases lying between them. CDR1 is MNHNS and CDR2 is SASEGT in the germline V gene. The CDR3 loop is CAIRDTGNQPQHF. The CDR3 coding sequence is TGTGCCATCCGGGACACCGGCAATCAGCCCCAGCATTTT.

The V gene is TRBV9, the J gene TRBJ2-2, with a weak D call TRBD1 (6 bases). V lost 4 bases and J lost 0, with 10 bases in between. Germline lookup yields CDR1 SGDLS and CDR2 YYNGEE. The CDR3 spans 15 residues. The CDR3 bases are TGTGCCAGCAGCACCCGGGACACGAACACCGGGGAGCTGTTTTTT. This encodes CASSTRDTNTGELFF.

The J gene is TRBJ1-1, the V gene TRBV6-6; D ambiguous. The CDR3 runs to 10 residues. Germline V CDR1 and CDR2: MNHNY, SVGAGI (reference sequence). The ends were cut back, 7 bases at V and 9 bases at J, with 9 bases in the middle. Written as DNA, the CDR3 is TGTGCCAGCATGCCCGGGAAAGCTTTCTTT. Its translation is CASMPGKAFF.

V gene TRBV27 combines with J gene TRBJ2-7; 11 nucleotides match TRBD2. The CDR3 runs to 19 residues. CDR1 and CDR2 (germline): MNHEY, SMNVEV (reference sequence). V shed 3 bases, J shed 5 bases, and the junction held 18 bases outside the gene matches. The CDR3 DNA reads TGTGCCAGCAGTTTGCCGGGAGGGATAGCGGGAGGGTATCGGCACGAGCAGTACTTC. This sequence encodes CASSLPGGIAGGYRHEQYF.

The rearrangement links TRBV27 to TRBJ2-1; the match to TRBD2 covers 11 bases. Losses at the gene ends were 5 bases for V and 2 bases for J; bases not matched to a gene: 5. The CDR3 spans 16 residues. Germline V lookup: CDR1 MNHEY, CDR2 SMNVEV (reference sequence). The DNA of the CDR3 is TGTGCCAGCAGTCGCACGGGACTAGCGGCCTACAATGAGCAGTTCTTC. It yields the protein CASSRTGLAAYNEQFF.

To note about this clone: Other DNA sequences of this sample code for an identical CDR3. The rearrangement uses TRBV5-4 and TRBJ1-1; 8 bases map to TRBD1. The CDR3 covers 13 residues. V lost 1 base, J lost 5 bases, and 1 base stayed unmatched. Germline V lookup: CDR1 SGHNT, CDR2 YYREEE (reference sequence). The CDR3 nucleotides read TGTGCCAGCAGCTTGACAGGGGGGACTGAAGCTTTCTTT. Translation: CASSLTGGTEAFF.

The chain carries TRBV4-1 and TRBJ2-5, with D perhaps TRBD2 (6 bases). Germline V gene sequence: CDR1 MGHRA, CDR2 YSYEKL. The CDR3 is made up of 14 amino acids. V shed 4 bases and J shed 5 bases, with 14 bases lying between them. CDR3 region: CASSPPGGRETQYF. CDR3 nucleotides: TGCGCCAGCAGCCCACCGGGTGGGAGGGAGACCCAGTACTTC.

The chain uses TRBV9 and TRBJ2-1; 9 nucleotides match TRBD1. This CDR3 region has 16 residues. V was pared by 1 base and J by 7 bases, with 9 bases of the junction left unmatched. The germline V gene encodes CDR1 SGDLS and CDR2 YYNGEE. This CDR3 is CASSVLTGGGGNEQFF. CDR3 coding DNA: TGTGCCAGCAGCGTACTTACAGGGGGCGGTGGAAATGAGCAGTTCTTC.

The V gene is TRBV20-1, the J gene TRBJ2-3, with D possibly being TRBD2 (5 bases). Germline CDR1 and CDR2: DFQATT and SNEGSKA (reference sequence). This CDR3 has 11 amino acids. V lost 6 bases and J 6 bases, leaving 10 bases between the germline ends. This chain's CDR3 is CSARTLDTQYF. The CDR3 coding sequence is TGCAGTGCCAGGACTCTTGATACGCAGTATTTT.

The sample holds one count of this clone. This rearrangement joins TRBV27 to TRBJ1-1; TRBD1 agrees at 9 bases. Germline CDR1 reads MNHEY; CDR2 reads SMNVEV (reference sequence). V lost 5 bases, J lost 5 bases, and 9 bases stayed unmatched. This CDR3 region has 15 residues. CDR3 residues: CASSTPDRGKTEAFF. Here the CDR3 DNA reads TGTGCCAGCAGTACACCCGACAGGGGGAAAACTGAAGCTTTCTTT.

The chain combines TRBV30 with TRBJ1-4; 9 nucleotides line up with TRBD1. Germline CDR1 reads GTSNPN; CDR2 reads SVGIG (reference sequence). J gave up 14 bases and V 5 bases, and 12 bases lay outside the gene matches. The CDR3 is 13 residues long. CDR3 in amino acids: CAWGGQGLGGLFF. CDR3 sequence (DNA): TGTGCCTGGGGGGGACAGGGCCTTGGGGGGCTGTTTTTT.

V usage is TRBV9 and J usage is TRBJ1-3; D is perhaps TRBD1 (5 bases). V lost 3 bases and J 0 bases, leaving 22 bases between the germline ends. Per the germline V gene, CDR1 is SGDLS and CDR2 is YYNGEE. CDR3 length: 19 amino acids. The CDR3 sequence: CASSGRGGWFTSSGNTIYF. The CDR3 DNA reads TGTGCCAGCAGCGGTAGGGGAGGTTGGTTTACCAGCTCTGGAAACACCATATATTTT.

The rearrangement links TRBV29-1 to TRBJ1-1; tentative D call: TRBD1 (5 bases). CDR3 length: 14 residues. Germline loops: CDR1 SQVTM, CDR2 ANQGSEA. The V and J ends lost 4 bases and 5 bases respectively, with 17 bases between them. CDR3 nucleotides: TGCAGCGTTGCCAAAGGGGCGCAAGGGACTGAAGCTTTCTTT. Translated: CSVAKGAQGTEAFF.

This clone was detected only a few times. The genes are TRBV4-3 and TRBJ2-1; TRBD2 matches 8 bases. The CDR3 runs to 15 residues. The V gene's germline CDR1 is LGHNA and CDR2 YSLEER. V was pared by 2 bases and J by 4 bases, with 4 bases of the junction left unmatched. The DNA of the CDR3 is TGCGCCAGCAGCCAATCGGCTAGCGGGTACAATGAGCAGTTCTTC. Translation: CASSQSASGYNEQFF.

The V and J genes are TRBV4-3 and TRBJ2-1; 11 bases are a match to TRBD2. The CDR3 is 17 amino acids. The J segment lost 4 bases and the V segment lost 0 bases, leaving 5 bases of the junction unmatched. Germline CDR1 reads LGHNA; CDR2 reads YSLEER. The CDR3 sequence is CASSQDRASGRYNEQFF. CDR3 DNA: TGCGCCAGCAGCCAAGATAGGGCTAGCGGGAGGTACAATGAGCAGTTCTTC.

The chain employs TRBV5-1 and TRBJ2-5; perhaps TRBD1 as D (6 bases). CDR3 length equals 16 residues. The V gene lost 0 bases and the J gene lost 4 bases, with 16 bases spanning the gap. The germline V gene encodes CDR1 SGHRS and CDR2 YFSETQ. The CDR3 DNA reads TGCGCCAGCAGCTTGGTTTCTCTCGGACAGCCAGAGACCCAGTACTTC. It encodes CASSLVSLGQPETQYF.

The chain links TRBV14 to TRBJ2-2, with TRBD2 matching over 8 bases. Trimming took 0 bases from V and 5 from J; bases not matched to a gene: 5. The CDR3 runs 16 residues. In germline, CDR1 is SGHDN, CDR2 FVKESK. The chain's CDR3 is CASSQDSGARTGELFF. CDR3 in DNA: TGTGCCAGCAGCCAAGATAGCGGGGCGAGGACCGGGGAGCTGTTTTTT.

The sample holds a few counts of this clone. The V call is TRBV18, the J call TRBJ1-5; the D gene is possibly TRBD1 (6 bases). Germline V CDR1 and CDR2: KGHSH, LQKENI. This CDR3 comprises 17 residues. Trimming removed 2 bases at V and 2 bases at J, with 16 bases between. Written as DNA, the CDR3 is TGTGCCAGCTCACCAACCGGGGGGGCAGGCGGCAATCAGCCCCAGCATTTT. Its translation is CASSPTGGAGGNQPQHF.

This clone was seen more than once but under ten times. This chain joins TRBV7-9 and TRBJ1-5, with 10 positions matching TRBD1. With V trimmed by 5 bases and J by 9 bases, 13 bases remained unmatched. This CDR3 has 16 residues. Germline V gene sequence: CDR1 SEHNR, CDR2 FQNEAQ (reference sequence). The CDR3 DNA reads TGTGCCAGCAGCGGGGGGACAGGGGAACCGAAATGGCCCCAGCATTTT. Amino acid sequence: CASSGGTGEPKWPQHF.

The chain recombines TRBV7-2 with TRBJ1-3, with 7 nucleotides matching TRBD1. CDR1 and CDR2 (germline): SGHTA, FQGNSA. The ends lost 4 bases at V and 11 bases at J; junction bases unmatched: 14. This CDR3 has 15 amino acids. The CDR3 DNA is TGTGCCAGCAGCTGGGACAGTGCCGTGGAAGGGGCCATATATTTT. Its translation is CASSWDSAVEGAIYF.

This sequence joins TRBV11-2 and TRBJ2-3; TRBD2 agrees at 11 bases. CDR3 length: 17 residues. V lost 5 bases and J lost 4; bases outside the gene matches: 11. Germline V gene lookup returns CDR1 SGHAT and CDR2 FQNNGV. CDR3 amino acids: CASSPSGLAAFPDTQYF. The CDR3 region has the DNA TGTGCCAGCAGCCCGTCGGGACTAGCGGCCTTCCCAGATACGCAGTATTTT.

This clone appeared a single time. The chain carries TRBV19 and TRBJ1-2, with 7 bases that match TRBD1. After removal of 3 bases from V and 6 bases from J, the junction contained 7 bases not matched to a gene. The germline CDR1 and CDR2 sequences are LNHDA and SQIVND (reference sequence). CDR3 length: 14 residues. Written as DNA, the CDR3 is TGTGCCAGTAGTATGAGACAGGGCAGCCATGGCTACACCTTC. As protein: CASSMRQGSHGYTF.

The chain uses TRBV7-2 and TRBJ2-7; D may be TRBD2 (6 bases). The CDR3 runs 14 residues. Looked up from germline, CDR1 is SGHTA and CDR2 is FQGNSA. Trimming cost V 2 bases and J 3 bases, with 11 bases left between them. DNA of the CDR3: TGTGCCAGCAGCTTATCGGGAGCAGGCTACGAGCAGTACTTC. The encoded protein is CASSLSGAGYEQYF.

The rearrangement uses TRBV9 and TRBJ1-2, with a possible D match to TRBD1 (5 bases). Germline V CDR1 and CDR2: SGDLS, YYNGEE. The length of the CDR3 is 16 residues. V gave up 3 bases and J gave up 2 bases, with 17 bases separating them. CDR3 sequence reads: CASSDPATDTNYGYTF. DNA of the CDR3: TGTGCCAGCAGCGACCCAGCGACAGACACCAACTATGGCTACACCTTC.

The chain carries TRBV6-5 and TRBJ2-5; 8 bases are shared with TRBD1. V was clipped by 4 bases and J by 4 bases; unmatched bases: 5. This CDR3 is 14 amino acids long. Germline V gene sequence: CDR1 MNHEY, CDR2 SVGAGI. This chain's CDR3 is CASSSRQGRETQYF. Written as DNA, the CDR3 is TGTGCCAGCAGTTCCAGACAGGGGCGAGAGACCCAGTACTTC.